The present T cell receptor (beta chain) was sequenced within a study of T cells in women clearing cervical HPV infection. Remarks on this clone: The read ends 3 residues early relative to the CDR3; the germline J gene fills the gap.

Germline V gives CDR1 SNHLY, CDR2 FYNNEI. The CDR3 is 14 residues long. Trimming cost V 6 bases and J 0 bases, with 11 bases left between them. Sequencing was performed with immunoSEQ multiplex PCR; in TCRdb, only in-frame clones are kept and a portion is missing. This sample contains around 15,000 clones. The origin of this receptor is a woman aged 18 to 75 with a cervical HPV16 infection that either progressed to CIN3+ or cleared (not recorded which). The sample taken for sequencing was blood buffy coat. The chain combines TRBV2 with TRBJ1-1; D might be TRBD1 (5 bases). The CDR3 DNA, read in part, is TGTGCCAGCAGGTCGACAGCGTTGAACACTGAA. It translates to CASRSTALNTE. The entire CDR3 reads CASRSTALNTEAFF.